This is a list of T cell receptor beta chains from one sample in a study of blood T cell repertoires in COVID-19. Sequenced by immunoSEQ multiplex PCR; TCRdb stores in-frame clones only, minus some. The profile covers about 97,000 clones, with roughly 81% appearing a single time and 9.5% to 10% taken by the ten largest. What was sequenced was peripheral blood. Source of these receptors: a man in his forties with active or convalescent COVID-19. CDR3s include the opening cysteine and the closing phenylalanine or tryptophan. A D gene is named only where the DNA matches it firmly. Clone size is given for some rows only: seen once, a few or many times, or a class if the clone is expanded.

d_gene | j_gene | abundance | v_gene | CDR3aa | CDR3nt
- | TRBJ2-7 | - | TRBV6-5 | CASSYVRGVNEQYF | TGTGCCAGCAGTTACGTGCGGGGTGTAAACGAGCAGTACTTC
TRBD1 | TRBJ1-1 | - | TRBV6-5 | CASSRQGNTEAFF | TGTGCCAGCAGCCGACAGGGGAACACTGAAGCTTTCTTT
- | TRBJ1-5 | - | TRBV27 | CASSSAGYQPQHF | TGTGCCAGCAGTTCCGCGGGCTACCAGCCCCAGCATTTT
TRBD1 | TRBJ2-1 | - | TRBV7-2 | CASSSQGHNEQFF | TGTGCCAGCAGCTCACAGGGGCACAATGAGCAGTTCTTC
TRBD1 | TRBJ1-1 | - | TRBV5-1 | CASSFDDRGTTEAFF | TGCGCCAGCAGCTTTGACGACAGGGGGACCACTGAAGCTTTCTTT
TRBD1 | TRBJ1-2 | once | TRBV3-1/TRBV3-2 | CASSYPGQPNYGYTF | TGTGCCAGCAGCTACCCGGGACAGCCCAACTATGGCTACACCTTC
- | TRBJ1-5 | few | TRBV27 | CASSSWGRGQNQPQHF | TGTGCCAGCAGTTCTTGGGGCAGGGGCCAGAATCAGCCCCAGCATTTT
TRBD1 | TRBJ1-6 | many | TRBV27 | CASVRQGGNSPLHF | TGTGCCAGCGTACGACAGGGTGGGAATTCACCCCTCCACTTT
TRBD1 | TRBJ2-7 | once | TRBV4-1 | CASNLGGQGGSEQYF | TGCGCCAGCAACCTGGGAGGACAGGGGGGATCCGAGCAGTACTTC
- | TRBJ1-4 | - | TRBV5-1 | CASSWKGHENEKLFF | TGCGCCAGCAGCTGGAAGGGACACGAGAATGAAAAACTGTTTTTT
TRBD1 | TRBJ1-5 | - | TRBV19 | CASSGQGGQPQHF | TGTGCCAGTAGTGGACAGGGCGGCCAGCCCCAGCATTTT
- | TRBJ1-1 | - | TRBV10-3 | CAISEEVLNTEAFF | TGTGCCATCAGTGAGGAGGTACTGAACACTGAAGCTTTCTTT
- | TRBJ2-7 | - | TRBV2 | CASSVGQDEQYF | TGTGCCAGCAGTGTTGGACAAGACGAGCAGTACTTC
- | TRBJ1-1 | - | TRBV6-5 | CASSTGLFTEAFF | TGTGCCAGCAGCACAGGGTTGTTCACTGAAGCTTTCTTT
- | TRBJ1-5 | - | TRBV7-2 | CASSLGWEGNQPQHF | TGTGCCAGCAGCTTAGGATGGGAGGGGAATCAGCCCCAGCATTTT
- | TRBJ1-2 | - | TRBV9 | CASSPSGSSYGYTF | TGTGCCAGCAGCCCCTCCGGGTCTTCCTATGGCTACACCTTC
- | TRBJ1-4 | - | TRBV12-3/TRBV12-4 | CASSSLEKLFF | TGTGCCAGCAGTTCCCTAGAAAAACTGTTTTTT
TRBD1 | TRBJ1-2 | - | TRBV6-5 | CASSPPGQGGGYTF | TGTGCCAGCAGTCCACCGGGACAGGGTGGAGGCTACACCTTC
- | TRBJ1-3 | few | TRBV30 | CAWSYSGGHVSGNTIYF | TGTGCCTGGAGCTATTCGGGGGGACACGTCTCTGGAAACACCATATATTTT
TRBD1 | TRBJ1-1 | once | TRBV20-1 | CSASDRGNTEAFF | TGCAGTGCTAGTGACAGGGGGAACACTGAAGCTTTCTTT
TRBD2 | TRBJ2-2 | - | TRBV30 | CAWRAGATTGELFF | TGTGCCTGGAGAGCGGGGGCCACCACCGGGGAGCTGTTTTTT
TRBD1 | TRBJ1-1 | - | TRBV7-3 | CASSFGQGKVGEAFF | TGTGCCAGCAGCTTCGGACAGGGGAAAGTAGGTGAAGCTTTCTTT
- | TRBJ2-2 | - | TRBV9 | CASSVWVRGNTGELFF | TGTGCCAGCAGCGTATGGGTGCGGGGGAACACCGGGGAGCTGTTTTTT
TRBD1 | TRBJ1-2 | - | TRBV27 | CASSLGQGANYGYTF | TGTGCCAGCAGTTTAGGACAGGGAGCTAACTATGGCTACACCTTC
TRBD2 | TRBJ2-3 | - | TRBV7-3 | CASSTGLAGATSTDTQYF | TGTGCCAGCAGCACGGGACTAGCGGGGGCCACTAGCACAGATACGCAGTATTTT
TRBD1 | TRBJ1-3 | - | TRBV10-3 | CAIRTTGTGNTIYF | TGTGCCATCAGGACGACAGGGACTGGAAACACCATATATTTT
- | TRBJ1-6 | - | TRBV7-8 | CASSRSAGSPLHF | TGTGCCAGCAGCCGATCCGCCGGTTCACCCCTCCACTTT
TRBD1 | TRBJ1-2 | - | TRBV3-1/TRBV3-2 | CASSQVDRASNYGYTF | TGTGCCAGCAGCCAAGTTGACAGGGCGAGTAACTATGGCTACACCTTC
- | TRBJ1-3 | - | TRBV19 | CASSPRTDSGNTIYF | TGTGCCAGTAGTCCTCGGACAGACTCTGGAAACACCATATATTTT
- | TRBJ1-1 | - | TRBV5-4 | CASSLPRVKNTEAFF | TGTGCCAGCAGCTTACCCAGGGTGAAGAACACTGAAGCTTTCTTT
TRBD1 | TRBJ1-1 | - | TRBV7-2 | CASSLVGQGNTEAFF | TGTGCCAGCAGCTTAGTTGGACAGGGAAACACTGAAGCTTTCTTT
- | TRBJ2-4 | - | TRBV7-9 | CASGADRAGGDIQYF | TGTGCCAGCGGCGCCGACAGGGCAGGCGGGGACATTCAGTACTTC
- | TRBJ1-3 | - | TRBV7-9 | CASSLDGLSGNTIYF | TGTGCCAGCAGCTTAGACGGACTCTCTGGAAACACCATATATTTT
TRBD2 | TRBJ2-1 | - | TRBV5-4 | CASSFSGGAYEQFF | TGTGCCAGCAGCTTTAGCGGGGGGGCCTATGAGCAGTTCTTC
TRBD1 | TRBJ1-1 | - | TRBV6-5 | CASSPGTGRFVAFF | TGTGCCAGCAGCCCCGGGACAGGAAGGTTCGTAGCTTTCTTT
TRBD1 | TRBJ2-1 | - | TRBV5-6 | CASSSHRDRGYNEQFF | TGTGCCAGCAGCTCGCACCGGGACAGGGGCTACAATGAGCAGTTCTTC
TRBD1 | TRBJ1-1 | - | TRBV5-1 | CASSWGTGTNTEAFF | TGCGCCAGCAGCTGGGGGACAGGAACTAACACTGAAGCTTTCTTT
TRBD1 | TRBJ2-7 | - | TRBV6-5 | CASSYAGQGASYEQYF | TGTGCCAGCAGTTACGCGGGACAGGGGGCCTCCTACGAGCAGTACTTC
- | TRBJ2-3 | - | TRBV7-9 | CASSSSGSTDTQYF | TGTGCCAGCAGCTCCTCGGGTAGCACAGATACGCAGTATTTT
TRBD1 | TRBJ2-7 | - | TRBV19 | CASSMYRGPPYEQYF | TGTGCCAGTAGTATGTACAGGGGCCCCCCCTACGAGCAGTACTTC
- | TRBJ2-3 | once | TRBV7-2 | CASSFDRLSTDTQYF | TGTGCCAGCAGCTTTGACAGGCTGAGCACAGATACGCAGTATTTT
TRBD2 | TRBJ2-3 | - | TRBV5-4 | CASSLLAGGSTDTQYF | TGTGCCAGCAGCTTACTAGCGGGGGGGAGCACAGATACGCAGTATTTT
- | TRBJ2-7 | - | TRBV6-5 | CASINLSRGYEQYF | TGTGCCAGCATCAACCTGAGCCGGGGCTACGAGCAGTACTTC
- | TRBJ1-2 | - | TRBV2 | CASSFPEGTPNAF | TGTGCCAGCAGCTTTCCCGAGGGGACTCCAAATGCATTC
- | TRBJ1-5 | - | TRBV19 | CASSIYSSQSQPQHF | TGTGCCAGTAGTATATACAGTTCCCAGAGTCAGCCCCAGCATTTT
TRBD2 | TRBJ2-3 | - | TRBV9 | CASSLRGEVDTQYF | TGTGCCAGCAGCTTACGGGGGGAGGTAGATACGCAGTATTTT
TRBD2 | TRBJ2-1 | - | TRBV13 | CASSLIGSGGSYNEQFF | TGTGCCAGCAGCTTAATAGGTAGCGGGGGGTCTTACAATGAGCAGTTCTTC
TRBD2 | TRBJ2-3 | - | TRBV23-1 | CASSQLEASGAGDTQYF | TGCGCCAGCAGTCAATTGGAGGCTAGCGGGGCTGGAGATACGCAGTATTTT
- | TRBJ1-6 | - | TRBV2 | CASTLVGAGGPLHF | TGTGCCAGCACCTTGGTGGGGGCTGGAGGACCCCTCCACTTT
TRBD1 | TRBJ2-7 | - | TRBV19 | CASSRTGGGKAYEQYF | TGTGCCAGTAGTAGAACAGGGGGCGGCAAGGCCTACGAGCAGTACTTC